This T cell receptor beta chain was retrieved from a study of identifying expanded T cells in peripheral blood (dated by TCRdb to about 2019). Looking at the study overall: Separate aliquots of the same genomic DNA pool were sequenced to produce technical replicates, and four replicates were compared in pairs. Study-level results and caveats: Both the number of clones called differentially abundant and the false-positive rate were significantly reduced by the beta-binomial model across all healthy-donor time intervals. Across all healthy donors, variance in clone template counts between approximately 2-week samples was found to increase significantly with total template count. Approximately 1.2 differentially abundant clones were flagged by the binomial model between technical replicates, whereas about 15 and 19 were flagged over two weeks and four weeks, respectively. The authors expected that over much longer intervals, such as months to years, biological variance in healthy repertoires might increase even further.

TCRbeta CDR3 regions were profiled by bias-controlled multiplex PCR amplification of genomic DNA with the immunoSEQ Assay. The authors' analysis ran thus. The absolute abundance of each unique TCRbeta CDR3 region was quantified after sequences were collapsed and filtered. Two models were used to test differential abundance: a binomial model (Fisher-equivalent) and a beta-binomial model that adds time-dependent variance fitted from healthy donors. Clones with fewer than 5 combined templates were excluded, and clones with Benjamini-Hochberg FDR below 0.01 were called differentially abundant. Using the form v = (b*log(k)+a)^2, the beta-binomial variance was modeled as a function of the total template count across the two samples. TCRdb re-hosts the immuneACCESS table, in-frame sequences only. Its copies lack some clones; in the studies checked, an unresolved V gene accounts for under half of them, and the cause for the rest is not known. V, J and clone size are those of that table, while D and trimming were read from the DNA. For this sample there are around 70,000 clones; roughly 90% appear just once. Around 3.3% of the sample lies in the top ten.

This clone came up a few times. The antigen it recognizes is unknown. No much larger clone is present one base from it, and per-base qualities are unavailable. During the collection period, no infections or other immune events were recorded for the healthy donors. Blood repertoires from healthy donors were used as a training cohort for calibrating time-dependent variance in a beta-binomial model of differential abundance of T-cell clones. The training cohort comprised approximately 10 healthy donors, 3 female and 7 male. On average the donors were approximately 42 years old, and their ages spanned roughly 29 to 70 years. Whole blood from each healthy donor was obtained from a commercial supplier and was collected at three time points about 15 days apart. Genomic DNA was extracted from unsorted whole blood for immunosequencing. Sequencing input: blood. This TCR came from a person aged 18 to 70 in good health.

The CDR3 in this case is CASSTRTGKGYGYTF. In nucleotide form, the sequence is TGTGCCAGCAGCACCAGGACAGGGAAGGGGTATGGCTACACCTTC. This chain is built from TRBV5-4 and TRBJ1-2, and 8 junction bases match TRBD1. CDR1 and CDR2 (SGHNT, YYREEE) derive from the germline V gene (reference sequence). Here V drops 4 bases and J drops 5 bases, and the junction holds 10 bases not matched to any gene. The CDR3 goes from the cysteine to the phenylalanine over 15 residues. The DNA shown is the 45-base CDR3, in frame from base 1.